This note documents a single T cell receptor beta chain sequence. Antigen unknown. This sample is drawn from a study of vaccination and CD4 T cells after COVID-19. Study-level information: Control wells got either CEFX epitopes, HIV-1 Nef peptides, or no peptide at all.

The V and J ends lost 5 bases and 1 base respectively, with 10 bases between them. CDR1 and CDR2 from the germline V gene are SGHTA and FQGTGA. This CDR3 spans 14 amino acids. Sequenced with the Oncomine TCR Beta short-read assay was DNA taken from cultured CD4+ T cells. TCRdb re-derived calls from the PCR reads in MiXCR, one entry per CDR3 protein. The data hold 26,000 or so distinct CDR3 sequences, with roughly 44% observed a single time. General study results and limits: The median proportion of reactive clones detected only post-vaccination in convalescent patients was over 65%.

As to treatment: approximately nine-day PBMC culture with coronavirus spike peptide pools or control peptides (ViraFEST assay). The chain links TRBV7-3 to TRBJ2-3, with a tentative D call TRBD2 (5 bases). The specimen was CD4+ T cells from blood, cultured in vitro. The source is a human donor who had recovered from COVID-19. Here the CDR3 DNA reads TGTGCCAGCAGCACTAGGGCGGGCACAGATACGCAGTATTTT. Translation gives CASSTRAGTDTQYF.